The 22 T cell receptor beta chains below were found in one sample sequenced in a study of T-cell memory formation after mild COVID-19. TCRdb re-analysed the 5' RACE reads in MiXCR, keeping a single row per CDR3 protein. This sample carries about 300,000 distinct CDR3 sequences, roughly a fifth of them seen once, and the ten largest clones take 20% to 25%. The sequenced material came from PBMCs or a T cell subset sorted from them (not recorded which). The receptors stem from a young man who had mild COVID-19 (a few samples of this study predate the infection). Cell type and time point are not known.

This clonotype was recorded a few times. This sequence joins TRBV29-1 and TRBJ2-3; D is perhaps TRBD2 (6 bases). The CDR3 has 14 amino acids. Trimming pared 4 bases from V and 6 bases from J, leaving 17 bases between. Looked up from germline, CDR1 is SQVTM and CDR2 is ANQGSEA. CDR3 loop: CSVGVRGGLDTQYF. The CDR3 DNA follows: TGCAGCGTTGGTGTCCGGGGAGGCTTGGATACGCAGTATTTT.

This clonotype was counted only a few times. The chain links TRBV18 to TRBJ1-6; no firm D call. This CDR3 is 16 amino acids long. In germline, CDR1 is KGHSH, CDR2 LQKENI. Trimming took 3 bases from V and 10 from J, leaving 19 bases between them. The CDR3 loop reads CASSPADAGFGSPLHF. Here the CDR3 DNA reads TGTGCCAGCTCACCCGCGGACGCGGGATTTGGGTCACCCCTCCACTTT. The whole variable domain, remainder taken from reference TRBV18 and TRBJ1-6, is NAGVMQNPRHLVRRRGQEARLRCSPMKGHSHVYWYRQLPEEGLKFMVYLQKENIIDESGMPKERFSAEFPKEGPSILRIQQVVRGDSAAYFCASSPADAGFGSPLHFGNGTRLTVT.

The sample holds a few counts of this clonotype. The genes are TRBV7-9 and TRBJ1-5, with a tentative D call TRBD1 (6 bases). CDR1 and CDR2 from the germline V gene are SEHNR and FQNEAQ (reference sequence). Trimming cost V 7 bases and J 6 bases, with 13 bases left between them. CDR3 length: 13 amino acids. CDR3 sequence: CASTLTTGQPQHF. DNA of the CDR3: TGTGCCAGCACTCTGACGACAGGTCAGCCCCAGCATTTT.

There are a few counts of this clonotype. The chain joins TRBV5-5 to TRBJ2-7; D unclear. This CDR3 has 14 residues. CDR1 and CDR2 from the germline V gene are SGHKS and YYEKEE (reference sequence). Trimming left V 2 bases short and J 0 bases short, with 9 bases between. The CDR3 DNA reads as TGTGCCAGCAGCTTAAACTCTAACTCCTACGAGCAGTACTTC. Amino acids: CASSLNSNSYEQYF.

The sample holds many counts of this clonotype. The chain recombines TRBV5-1 with TRBJ2-4; D is unclear. Trimming cost V 4 bases and J 9 bases, with 2 bases left between them. The length of the CDR3 is 9 residues. Germline V gene sequence: CDR1 SGHRS, CDR2 YFSETQ. The CDR3 region has the DNA TGCGCCAGCAGCGGCATTCAGTACTTC. As protein: CASSGIQYF. The variable domain in full, completed from reference TRBV5-1 and TRBJ2-4, reads KAGVTQTPRYLIKTRGQQVTLSCSPISGHRSVSWYQQTPGQGLQFLFEYFSETQRNKGNFPGRFSGRQFSNSRSEMNVSTLELGDSALYLCASSGIQYFGAGTRLSVL.

The chain is built from TRBV14 and TRBJ2-5; 11 bases match TRBD2. The CDR3 runs to 13 residues. Germline V gene sequence: CDR1 SGHDN, CDR2 FVKESK. The V gene end was trimmed by 4 bases and the J gene end by 5 bases; junction bases not matched to a gene: 0. The CDR3 DNA is TGTGCCAGCAGCCGGACTAGCGGGGAGACCCAGTACTTC. Translating it yields CASSRTSGETQYF.

The CDR3 here is CASSPGQSGKQYF. In DNA form, the CDR3 reads TGTGCCAGCAGCCCGGGACAGTCCGGGAAGCAGTACTTC. The rearrangement links TRBV12-3 or TRBV12-4 to TRBJ2-5, with 7 bases fitting TRBD1. After removal of 6 bases from V and 11 bases from J, the junction contained 12 bases not matched to a gene. This CDR3 contains 13 residues.

This clonotype was detected only once. The chain carries TRBV29-1 and TRBJ1-4; D uncertain. The germline CDR1 and CDR2 sequences are SQVTM and ANQGSEA. The germline V and J ends were trimmed by 3 bases and 8 bases, with 10 bases remaining between them. The CDR3 is made up of 12 amino acids. The CDR3 here is CSVELAREKLFF. The CDR3, as DNA: TGCAGCGTTGAGCTAGCAAGGGAAAAACTGTTTTTT.

In its sample, this clonotype was seen a few times. The gene calls are TRBV28 and TRBJ2-3, with D possibly called TRBD1 or TRBD2 (5 bases each). Germline V gives CDR1 MDHEN, CDR2 SYDVKM. V was trimmed by 6 bases and J by 2 bases, leaving 15 bases between them. This CDR3 region has 15 residues. The CDR3 sequence is CASSTSKGPTDTQYF. The CDR3 nucleotides are TGTGCCAGCAGCACGAGCAAGGGACCCACAGATACGCAGTATTTT.

This clonotype has only a few counts. This chain connects TRBV25-1 to TRBJ2-7, with D possibly TRBD2 on 7 matching bases. Between the trimmed V and J ends, which lost 2 bases and 2 bases, there was a span of 16 bases. Germline V lookup: CDR1 MGHDK, CDR2 SYGVNS. CDR3 length: 16 amino acids. The CDR3 reads CASSETQGRGTYEQYF. In DNA, the CDR3 is TGTGCCAGCAGTGAAACTCAGGGGAGGGGGACCTACGAGCAGTACTTC.

This clonotype came up once. The chain joins TRBV7-9 to TRBJ1-6; D might be TRBD1 (6 bases). Germline CDR1 and CDR2: SEHNR and FQNEAQ (reference sequence). Deletions cut 1 base from V and 14 bases from J, with 15 bases between. The CDR3 consists of 14 residues. The DNA of the CDR3 is TGTGCCAGCAGCTTAGAGCACAGGGCCTTATCCCTCCACTTT. Its translation: CASSLEHRALSLHF.

This clonotype was counted a few times. The rearrangement uses TRBV6-6 and TRBJ2-1; TRBD2 is a possible D gene (6 bases). V lost 0 bases, J lost 6 bases, and 21 bases lay in between. Germline assignment: CDR1 MNHNY and CDR2 SVGAGI (reference sequence). This CDR3 has 18 residues. CDR3 in DNA: TGTGCCAGCAGTTACTCAGTTTCGGACGCGGGGCGCATCAATGAGCAGTTCTTC. This encodes CASSYSVSDAGRINEQFF.

This clonotype was seen a handful of times. The chain is built from TRBV7-8 and TRBJ1-3, with 8 bases matching TRBD1. Germline CDR1 SGHVS, CDR2 FQNEAQ. There are 15 residues in the CDR3. V lost 5 bases and J lost 4; bases outside the gene matches: 7. The CDR3 spells CASSLGSGGGNTIYF. CDR3 in DNA: TGTGCCAGCAGCCTCGGGTCAGGGGGCGGAAACACCATATATTTT.

The rearrangement joins TRBV3-1 to TRBJ2-4; D is perhaps TRBD2 (6 bases). V was shortened by 5 bases and J by 0 bases, with 14 bases between the two germline ends. This CDR3 is built from 16 residues. From germline, CDR1 is LGHDT and CDR2 YNNKEL (reference sequence). CDR3 sequence reads: CASSSRRELAKNIQYF. The CDR3 DNA follows: TGTGCCAGCAGCTCTCGACGGGAGTTAGCCAAAAACATTCAGTACTTC.

V is TRBV3-1 and J is TRBJ1-6; D remains unclear. Deletions cut 0 bases from V and 6 bases from J, with 18 bases between. Germline V lookup: CDR1 LGHDT, CDR2 YNNKEL (reference sequence). The CDR3 totals 18 residues. The CDR3 spells CASSQDRFQDAINSPLHF. In nucleotides, the CDR3 is TGTGCCAGCAGCCAAGATAGGTTTCAGGACGCCATTAATTCACCCCTCCACTTT.

Note on this clonotype: This may be a read error: a much more frequent sequence differs by one nucleotide. The chain employs TRBV7-3 and TRBJ1-1; no clear D gene. The V gene lost 5 bases and the J gene lost 1 base, with 8 bases spanning the gap. Germline assignment: CDR1 SGHTA and CDR2 FQGTGA. The CDR3 runs to 13 residues. For the CDR3, the DNA is TGTGCCAGCAGCCCGGTCCCGAACACTGAAGCTTTCTTT. This translates into CASSPVPNTEAFF.

This clonotype was found a few times. The V and J genes are TRBV12-3 or TRBV12-4 and TRBJ2-3, with D perhaps given as TRBD1 or TRBD2 (5 bases each). CDR3 length: 13 residues. Trimming removed 3 bases from V and 14 bases from J, with 18 bases in between. The DNA for the CDR3 is TGTGCCAGCAGTTTTTTCGGGGCGGACCCCGGGTATTTT. Translation gives CASSFFGADPGYF.

The CDR3 spells CASSPLTQGGGYGYTF. The CDR3 bases are TGTGCCAGCAGCCCCCTGACCCAGGGAGGGGGCTATGGCTACACCTTC. The chain is built from TRBV7-6 and TRBJ1-2; possibly TRBD1 for D (6 bases). Per germline, CDR1 SGHVS and CDR2 FNYEAQ. Trimming took off 5 bases at V and 4 bases at J, with 20 bases between the two ends. The CDR3 length is 16 residues. The variable domain in full, completed from reference TRBV7-6 and TRBJ1-2, reads GAGVSQSPRYKVTKRGQDVALRCDPISGHVSLYWYRQALGQGPEFLTYFNYEAQQDKSGLPNDRFSAERPEGSISTLTIQRTEQRDSAMYRCASSPLTQGGGYGYTFGSGTRLTVV.

The CDR3 nucleotides read TGTGCCAGCAGCTTAGGGTCTATACGTACAGGGGTGACAGATACGCAGTATTTT. Its translation is CASSLGSIRTGVTDTQYF. The chain couples TRBV7-8 to TRBJ2-3; the match to TRBD1 covers 7 bases. The CDR3 is 18 amino acids. Germline V gene data show CDR1 as SGHVS and CDR2 as FQNEAQ. V lost 1 base and J lost 3; bases outside the gene matches: 13.

Only a few counts were recorded for this clonotype. The chain combines TRBV7-3 with TRBJ2-6; the D is unclear. CDR3 length equals 15 residues. Trimming stripped 2 bases from V and 2 bases from J, with 7 bases between. The germline V gene has CDR1 SGHTA and CDR2 FQGTGA. The CDR3 region has the DNA TGTGCCAGCAGCTTATTAGGGCCTGGGGCCAACGTCCTGACTTTC. This sequence encodes CASSLLGPGANVLTF.

This clonotype has a handful of counts. The chain combines TRBV2 with TRBJ1-2, with TRBD1 as a possible D gene (6 bases). The germline V and J ends were trimmed by 4 bases and 4 bases, with 13 bases remaining between them. The CDR3 contains 14 residues. Germline assignment: CDR1 SNHLY and CDR2 FYNNEI. DNA for the CDR3: TGTGCCAGCAGTGTCGTGGGGGGGGCCTATGGCTACACCTTC. Protein sequence: CASSVVGGAYGYTF. Based on the CDR3 plus reference TRBV2 and TRBJ1-2, the full variable domain is EPEVTQTPSHQVTQMGQEVILRCVPISNHLYFYWYRQILGQKVEFLVSFYNNEISEKSEIFDDQFSVERPDGSNFTLKIRSTKLEDSAMYFCASSVVGGAYGYTFGSGTRLTVV.

The rearrangement uses TRBV5-1 and TRBJ2-7; 7 bases align to TRBD1. The CDR3 totals 16 residues. Germline CDR1 and CDR2: SGHRS and YFSETQ. Trimming at V came to 0 bases and at J to 1 base, leaving 7 bases not matched to a gene. The CDR3 bases are TGCGCCAGCAGCTTGGGGACAGGAGTCTTTTCCTACGAGCAGTACTTC. Translating gives CASSLGTGVFSYEQYF.